This is a list of T cell receptor beta chains from one sample in a study of cytotoxic CD8 clonotypes in ibrutinib-treated CLL. Repertoires were generated with immunoSEQ multiplex PCR, while TCRdb's copy carries only in-frame clones and drops some. Altogether about 300,000 clones are present, 60% to 80% being singletons, with the ten largest covering 5.6%. Sequencing used PBMCs, obtained at disease progression, from a patient treated with ibrutinib. These receptor sequences come from a human donor with chronic lymphocytic leukemia. Both conserved end residues are part of each CDR3. The D gene is left open where the match is weak.

CDR3aa | v_gene | len | d_gene | j_gene
CASRGLGSKLFF | TRBV2 | 12 | - | TRBJ1-4
CATSRDMGQGDTEAFF | TRBV15 | 16 | TRBD1 | TRBJ1-1
CASSRGGEQFF | TRBV10-2 | 11 | - | TRBJ2-1
CASSSYAEAPYEQYF | TRBV7-2 | 15 | - | TRBJ2-7
CASSQGGTGDSNQPQHF | TRBV4-3 | 17 | TRBD1 | TRBJ1-5
CASSPKRQEQGNQPQHF | TRBV7-8 | 17 | TRBD1 | TRBJ1-5
CASSSTGDPGDTQYF | TRBV7-9 | 15 | TRBD1 | TRBJ2-3
CASSGRSQGASDTQYF | TRBV7-9 | 16 | TRBD1 | TRBJ2-3
CASSSYEQYF | TRBV27 | 10 | - | TRBJ2-7
CATSTRGVNTEAFF | TRBV15 | 14 | - | TRBJ1-1
CASKKGVPNVLTF | TRBV6-5 | 13 | - | TRBJ2-6
CAISESLRGGGFSYEQYF | TRBV10-3 | 18 | TRBD2 | TRBJ2-7
CATSETSGSTGELFF | TRBV15 | 15 | TRBD2 | TRBJ2-2
CATSRDGAGGEQYF | TRBV15 | 14 | - | TRBJ2-7
CASSTWGDGYTF | TRBV5-6 | 12 | - | TRBJ1-2
CASSLEPLYDNEQFF | TRBV5-4 | 15 | - | TRBJ2-1
CASSYQGGYTF | TRBV6-5 | 11 | - | TRBJ1-2
CSVETTSDYEQYF | TRBV29-1 | 13 | - | TRBJ2-7